These 29 T cell receptor beta chains came from one sample sequenced in a study of T cell responses to AZD1222 COVID-19 vaccine. Clones were read by immunoSEQ multiplex PCR, and TCRdb kept only the in-frame ones, dropping some. The sample holds tens of thousands of clones, approximately 83% seen once. The sample in question was peripheral blood, obtained on day 0 of AZD1222 vaccination. These receptors were taken from an adult in good health.

This chain joins TRBV6-1 and TRBJ2-6; the D is unclear. Deletions cut 0 bases from V and 0 bases from J, with 3 bases between. The CDR3 is 15 residues long. Germline V gene sequence: CDR1 MNHNS, CDR2 SASEGT. CDR3 sequence (DNA): TGTGCCAGCAGTGAAGCGGGCTCTGGGGCCAACGTCCTGACTTTC. It encodes CASSEAGSGANVLTF.

V and J are TRBV14 and TRBJ1-2, with TRBD1 matching over 8 bases. In germline, CDR1 is SGHDN, CDR2 FVKESK. The CDR3 contains 14 residues. V lost 1 base to trimming and J lost 4 bases; unmatched junction nucleotides: 2. CDR3 loop: CASSQGTGPYGYTF. The CDR3, as DNA: TGTGCCAGCAGCCAAGGGACAGGGCCCTATGGCTACACCTTC.

This clone came up a few times. The gene calls are TRBV2 and TRBJ1-1; D is uncertain. Germline V gene lookup returns CDR1 SNHLY and CDR2 FYNNEI. The CDR3 is 11 amino acids. Trimming removed 6 bases at V and 8 bases at J, with 10 bases between. Written as DNA, the CDR3 is TGTGCCAGCAGGGGGTTTGGCGAAGCTTTCTTT. This codes for CASRGFGEAFF. The whole variable domain, remainder taken from reference TRBV2 and TRBJ1-1, is EPEVTQTPSHQVTQMGQEVILRCVPISNHLYFYWYRQILGQKVEFLVSFYNNEISEKSEIFDDQFSVERPDGSNFTLKIRSTKLEDSAMYFCASRGFGEAFFGQGTRLTVV.

The rearrangement joins TRBV2 to TRBJ1-2; tentatively, D is TRBD1 (5 bases). Per the germline V gene, CDR1 is SNHLY and CDR2 is FYNNEI. The CDR3 has 15 amino acids. The V end lost 2 bases, the J end lost 6 bases, and 16 bases lay between the germline ends. The CDR3 nucleotides read TGTGCCAGCAGTGAATTGGGCAGGGTGCCTGATGGCTACACCTTC. Protein sequence: CASSELGRVPDGYTF.

The chain joins TRBV27 to TRBJ2-1; 9 positions match TRBD2. V lost 1 base and J lost 5; bases outside the gene matches: 6. This CDR3 spans 16 amino acids. Germline V lookup: CDR1 MNHEY, CDR2 SMNVEV (reference sequence). This CDR3 is CASSLFAGGTNNEQFF. Here the CDR3 DNA reads TGTGCCAGCAGTTTATTCGCGGGGGGGACTAACAATGAGCAGTTCTTC.

This chain joins TRBV7-9 and TRBJ1-1; possible D gene TRBD1, 6 bases. V lost 5 bases to trimming and J lost 5 bases, with 12 bases between them. Germline CDR1 and CDR2: SEHNR and FQNEAQ (reference sequence). The CDR3 sequence is 13 residues long. The CDR3 DNA sequence: TGTGCCAGCAGCCTACAGGGTGGAACTGAAGCTTTCTTT. This codes for CASSLQGGTEAFF.

The rearrangement links TRBV5-4 to TRBJ1-2, with 8 nucleotides matching TRBD1. After removal of 4 bases from V and 4 bases from J, the junction contained 15 bases not matched to a gene. The CDR3 is 17 amino acids. The V gene's germline CDR1 is SGHNT and CDR2 YYREEE (reference sequence). CDR3 nucleotides: TGTGCCAGCAGCCAGAGAGGGCAGGGGGCCCTTGGCTATGGCTACACCTTC. Protein product: CASSQRGQGALGYGYTF.

This clone is a singleton in its sample. The V call is TRBV9, the J call TRBJ1-2; 8 positions match TRBD1. The germline V gene has CDR1 SGDLS and CDR2 YYNGEE. The CDR3 is 14 amino acids. The trim removed 4 bases at V and 8 bases at J, leaving 10 bases unmatched. CDR3 DNA sequence: TGTGCCAGCAGCTTTACCGGGACAGGCGGGGGCTACACCTTC. It yields the protein CASSFTGTGGGYTF.

The chain carries TRBV6-5 and TRBJ2-7; D gene ambiguous. This CDR3 contains 12 residues. From germline, CDR1 is MNHEY and CDR2 SVGAGI. V lost 0 bases and J 4 bases, leaving 4 bases between the germline ends. CDR3 sequence (DNA): TGTGCCAGCAGTTACTCGGTTTACGAGCAGTACTTC. It yields the protein CASSYSVYEQYF.

This rearrangement joins TRBV12-5 to TRBJ2-7, with 8 bases matching TRBD2. The junction had 11 bases not matched to a gene; V was cut back by 0 bases and J by 4 bases. The CDR3 extends over 17 amino acids. The V gene's germline CDR1 is LGHNT and CDR2 FRNRAP. CDR3 region: CASGLVQASGFPYEQYF. CDR3 DNA sequence: TGTGCTAGTGGTTTGGTACAGGCTAGCGGGTTCCCGTACGAGCAGTACTTC.

The chain links TRBV28 to TRBJ2-1, with D perhaps TRBD1 or TRBD2 (6 bases each). V was cut by 5 bases and J by 8 bases, with 22 bases left in between. This CDR3 is built from 16 residues. Looked up from germline, CDR1 is MDHEN and CDR2 is SYDVKM. The CDR3 spells CASSASSRGGLYEQFF. The DNA for the CDR3 is TGTGCCAGCAGTGCCTCTTCCAGGGGAGGTTTATATGAGCAGTTCTTC.

The chain employs TRBV19 and TRBJ1-4; D may be TRBD1 (6 bases). CDR1 and CDR2 (germline): LNHDA, SQIVND (reference sequence). The V end lost 0 bases, the J end lost 6 bases, and 11 bases lay between the germline ends. CDR3 size: 15 residues. CDR3 in amino acids: CASSIDLGGDEKLFF. In DNA form, the CDR3 reads TGTGCCAGTAGTATAGATCTCGGGGGCGATGAAAAACTGTTTTTT.

The CDR3, as DNA: TGTGCCAGCTCACCAGCGGGACTAGCAGAGGAGACCCAGTACTTC. This sequence encodes CASSPAGLAEETQYF. This chain joins TRBV18 and TRBJ2-5; 9 bases match TRBD2. The V gene's germline CDR1 is KGHSH and CDR2 LQKENI. V trimming: 2 bases; J trimming: 5 bases; junction bases outside the gene matches: 6. The length of the CDR3 is 15 residues.

This clone was picked up one time. The CDR3 DNA reads TGTGCCAGCAGCCTTAAGACAGGGGGCGGAATTAAAGCTTTCTTT. Translated: CASSLKTGGGIKAFF. This chain uses TRBV11-1 with TRBJ1-1, with 10 positions matching TRBD1. V trimming: 5 bases; J trimming: 9 bases; junction bases outside the gene matches: 12. The CDR3 is 15 amino acids. CDR1 SGHAT and CDR2 FQDESV come from the germline V gene (reference sequence).

This clone was detected only a few times. This chain joins TRBV7-3 and TRBJ2-3; D is unclear. The CDR3 totals 16 residues. Germline V lookup: CDR1 SGHTA, CDR2 FQGTGA. The germline V and J ends were trimmed by 4 bases and 2 bases, with 16 bases remaining between them. CDR3: CASSSYGGGTTDTQYF. CDR3 DNA: TGTGCCAGCAGCTCGTACGGCGGCGGTACCACAGATACGCAGTATTTT.

The CDR3 nucleotides are TGTGCCAGTAGTATGCCAAGCAAACGAGATTCCGGGACAGGGGATACCGGGGAGCTGTTTTTT. Its protein is CASSMPSKRDSGTGDTGELFF. V is TRBV19 and J is TRBJ2-2, with 10 nucleotides matching TRBD1. Germline V gives CDR1 LNHDA, CDR2 SQIVND (reference sequence). The CDR3 is made up of 21 amino acids. V was pared by 3 bases and J by 5 bases, with 21 bases of the junction left unmatched.

The chain is built from TRBV10-1 and TRBJ2-1; D possibly corresponds to TRBD1 (6 bases). The V gene lost 5 bases and the J gene lost 9 bases, with 20 bases spanning the gap. The CDR3 has 15 amino acids. The germline CDR1 and CDR2 sequences are WNHNN and SYGVQD (reference sequence). In DNA, the CDR3 is TGCGCCAGCAGTCAACAGGGTCTTAACGGCGTTGAGCAGTTCTTC. Residues: CASSQQGLNGVEQFF.

Points on this clone: The same CDR3 arises from other DNA sequences in this sample as well. The rearrangement joins TRBV3-1 (or the pseudogene TRBV3-2) to TRBJ2-7; D may match TRBD1 or TRBD2 (5 bases each). CDR1 is LGHDT, CDR2 YNNKEL, per germline (reference sequence). The CDR3 is 14 amino acids. Trimming removed 5 bases at V and 2 bases at J, with 13 bases between. Here the CDR3 reads CASSAPGPPYEQYF. The CDR3 bases are TGTGCCAGCAGCGCTCCGGGACCCCCCTACGAGCAGTACTTC.

This chain links TRBV3-1 (or the pseudogene TRBV3-2) with TRBJ2-7; 10 bases map to TRBD2. CDR1 is LGHDT, CDR2 YNNKEL, per germline (reference sequence). V lost 0 bases to trimming and J lost 5 bases; unmatched junction nucleotides: 4. The CDR3 consists of 15 residues. CDR3 sequence (DNA): TGTGCCAGCAGCCAAGATAGCGGGGGGTGGAACGAGCAGTACTTC. Protein product: CASSQDSGGWNEQYF.

The chain has TRBV11-3 and TRBJ2-1; D is ambiguous. CDR1 is SGHNT and CDR2 is YENEEA in the germline V gene. Between the trimmed V and J ends, which lost 2 bases and 7 bases, there was a span of 12 bases. CDR3 size: 14 residues. The CDR3 protein is CASSLSRLTNEQFF. CDR3 bases: TGTGCCAGCAGCTTAAGCCGCCTAACGAATGAGCAGTTCTTC.

This chain links TRBV9 with TRBJ2-2; 12 positions match TRBD2. The length of the CDR3 is 16 residues. Germline assignment: CDR1 SGDLS and CDR2 YYNGEE. J lost 7 bases, V lost 2 bases, and 6 bases had no gene match. The chain's CDR3 is CASSVLAGGSVGELFF. The CDR3 bases are TGTGCCAGCAGCGTCCTAGCGGGGGGGTCAGTCGGGGAGCTGTTTTTT. The whole variable domain, filled in from reference TRBV9 and TRBJ2-2, reads DSGVTQTPKHLITATGQRVTLRCSPRSGDLSVYWYQQSLDQGLQFLIQYYNGEERAKGNILERFSAQQFPDLHSELNLSSLELGDSALYFCASSVLAGGSVGELFFGEGSRLTVL.

J is TRBJ1-2 and V is TRBV28, with TRBD1 matching 12 bases. CDR3 length: 15 residues. After removal of 2 bases from V and 4 bases from J, the junction contained 2 bases not matched to a gene. The germline V gene encodes CDR1 MDHEN and CDR2 SYDVKM. This CDR3 is CASSLGGQGAYGYTF. The CDR3 nucleotides read TGTGCCAGCAGTTTAGGGGGACAGGGGGCCTATGGCTACACCTTC.

The J gene is TRBJ1-2, the V gene TRBV28; possible D gene TRBD1, 5 bases. V lost 8 bases and J 7 bases, leaving 14 bases between the germline ends. Germline CDR1 MDHEN, CDR2 SYDVKM. This CDR3 is built from 12 residues. The DNA of the CDR3 is TGTGCCAGCTCGGGGCCGGGTGCTGGCTACACCTTC. It translates to CASSGPGAGYTF.

This clone appeared a few times. The chain combines TRBV6-1 with TRBJ1-5, with unresolved D. Germline V gene sequence: CDR1 MNHNS, CDR2 SASEGT. The germline V and J ends were trimmed by 2 bases and 3 bases, with 11 bases remaining between them. This CDR3 is built from 15 residues. The CDR3 loop is CASSEPTGNNQPQHF. CDR3 coding DNA: TGTGCCAGCAGTGAACCGACTGGGAACAATCAGCCCCAGCATTTT.

The chain is built from TRBV19 and TRBJ2-2; tentative D call: TRBD1 (7 bases). CDR1 LNHDA and CDR2 SQIVND come from the germline V gene (reference sequence). The V gene lost 0 bases and the J gene lost 5 bases, with 13 bases spanning the gap. This CDR3 is 16 amino acids long. CDR3 residues: CASSIDQGGATGELFF. The CDR3 nucleotides read TGTGCCAGTAGTATAGATCAGGGGGGCGCGACCGGGGAGCTGTTTTTT.

The chain links TRBV14 to TRBJ2-3; 9 bases are a match to TRBD2. This CDR3 has 19 amino acids. J lost 0 bases, V lost 0 bases, and 10 bases had no gene match. The germline gives CDR1 SGHDN, CDR2 FVKESK. CDR3 nucleotides: TGTGCCAGCAGCCAAGATAGCCAGCGGGGGGACCCTAGCACAGATACGCAGTATTTT. Protein: CASSQDSQRGDPSTDTQYF.

The V gene is TRBV7-8, the J gene TRBJ2-7, with D possibly TRBD2 on 7 matching bases. Germline V lookup: CDR1 SGHVS, CDR2 FQNEAQ. V was trimmed by 1 base and J by 3 bases, leaving 13 bases between them. The CDR3 totals 15 residues. The CDR3 reads CASSLERGAYYEQYF. CDR3 sequence (DNA): TGTGCCAGCAGCTTAGAACGGGGGGCTTACTACGAGCAGTACTTC.

The chain uses TRBV11-2 and TRBJ2-2; D is perhaps TRBD2 (6 bases). The CDR3 has 15 residues. The V gene lost 5 bases and the J gene lost 0 bases, with 10 bases spanning the gap. Germline V gene lookup returns CDR1 SGHAT and CDR2 FQNNGV. In DNA, the CDR3 is TGTGCCAGCAGCCGGGGGTGGGCGAACACCGGGGAGCTGTTTTTT. Translating it yields CASSRGWANTGELFF.

The chain has TRBV28 and TRBJ1-4; TRBD1 is a possible D gene (5 bases). This CDR3 contains 15 residues. V was shortened by 4 bases and J by 8 bases, with 17 bases between the two germline ends. CDR1 is MDHEN and CDR2 is SYDVKM in the germline V gene. CDR3 amino acids: CASSSQGRGGEKLFF. The CDR3 nucleotides are TGTGCCAGCAGTTCCCAGGGAAGGGGAGGAGAAAAACTGTTTTTT.